One sample yielded the 4 T cell receptor beta chains listed below, sequenced in a study of shared clonotypes between healthy human individuals. Measured with immunoSEQ multiplex PCR; TCRdb has only the in-frame clones, and not every one. Of around 550,000 clones in the sample, 90% to 96% are singletons; the top ten hold roughly 0.06%. Sequenced input: naive CD4+ T cells sorted from blood. Sample subset: CD45RA+ positively selected. Receptor source: a woman aged 25 to 39 in good health.

This rearrangement joins TRBV5-4 to TRBJ2-1; the match to TRBD2 covers 8 bases. The ends lost 6 bases at V and 2 bases at J; junction bases unmatched: 7. The germline gives CDR1 SGHNT, CDR2 YYREEE (reference sequence). The CDR3 is 15 residues long. CDR3 region: CASINPGGTYNEQFF. In nucleotides, the CDR3 is TGTGCCAGCATAAACCCGGGAGGGACCTACAATGAGCAGTTCTTC.

Details on this clone: Other DNA sequences from this sample encode an identical CDR3 as well. The rearrangement uses TRBV27 and TRBJ2-1; D uncertain. The CDR3 covers 14 residues. Per germline, CDR1 MNHEY and CDR2 SMNVEV (reference sequence). V was shortened by 6 bases and J by 0 bases, with 9 bases between the two germline ends. The CDR3 protein is CASSYYSSYNEQFF. CDR3 in DNA: TGTGCCAGCAGCTATTATAGCTCCTACAATGAGCAGTTCTTC.

The V call is TRBV11-1, the J call TRBJ2-2, with TRBD2 matching 11 bases. The V gene's germline CDR1 is SGHAT and CDR2 FQDESV (reference sequence). J was trimmed by 0 bases and V by 5 bases; bases with no gene match: 5. The CDR3 has 17 residues. The CDR3: CASSKGLAESNTGELFF. DNA for the CDR3: TGTGCCAGCAGCAAGGGACTAGCGGAGTCGAACACCGGGGAGCTGTTTTTT.

The CDR3 here is CASSPPRDRDGTDTQYF. CDR3 sequence (DNA): TGTGCCAGCTCACCACCGCGGGATCGGGACGGCACAGATACGCAGTATTTT. The chain recombines TRBV18 with TRBJ2-3; D might be TRBD2 (6 bases). Looked up from germline, CDR1 is KGHSH and CDR2 is LQKENI. The V and J ends lost 0 bases and 1 base respectively, with 14 bases between them. This CDR3 contains 17 residues.